The rows below give T cell receptor beta chains drawn from one sample of a study of blood T cell repertoires in COVID-19. The method was immunoSEQ multiplex PCR; TCRdb's version includes in-frame clones alone and lacks a portion of them. The repertoire holds some 100,000 clones, with about 89% as singletons. Material: peripheral blood. These receptors all come from a woman aged 30 to 39 with acute or convalescent COVID-19. Both conserved end residues are part of each CDR3. A D gene is named only where the DNA matches it firmly. For some rows the clone size is stated as once, few or many, or as a class when expanded; others skip it.

v_gene	abundance	d_gene	j_gene	CDR3aa	CDR3nt
TRBV7-2	-	-	TRBJ1-5	CASSPSGIRQPQHF	TGTGCCAGCAGCCCATCGGGGATTCGGCAGCCCCAGCATTTT
TRBV10-3	-	TRBD1	TRBJ2-3	CAISLGQATDTQYF	TGTGCCATCAGCTTGGGACAGGCCACAGATACGCAGTATTTT
TRBV28	-	-	TRBJ1-4	CASSTDWGANEKLFF	TGTGCCAGCAGCACGGACTGGGGAGCTAATGAAAAACTGTTTTTT
TRBV9	-	-	TRBJ2-7	CASSVGAAPHGQYF	TGTGCCAGCAGCGTAGGAGCCGCGCCTCACGGGCAGTACTTC
TRBV2	few	-	TRBJ2-7	CASTATGYEQYF	TGTGCCAGCACCGCGACAGGTTACGAGCAGTACTTC
TRBV11-1	-	TRBD1	TRBJ2-3	CASSLGTGSDTQYF	TGTGCCAGCAGCTTAGGGACAGGGTCAGATACGCAGTATTTT
TRBV4-1	-	TRBD1	TRBJ1-1	CASSPSTGGRTEAFF	TGCGCCAGCAGCCCTTCGACAGGGGGTCGCACTGAAGCTTTCTTT
TRBV19	-	TRBD1	TRBJ2-7	CASSIQGASYEQYF	TGTGCCAGTAGTATACAGGGGGCCTCCTACGAGCAGTACTTC
TRBV5-6	few	-	TRBJ1-1	CASSPLQAAMNTEAFF	TGTGCCAGCAGCCCATTACAGGCGGCTATGAACACTGAAGCTTTCTTT
TRBV6-5	-	-	TRBJ1-5	CASTPPRGEEPQHF	TGTGCCAGCACCCCCCCTCGAGGGGAGGAGCCCCAGCATTTT
TRBV11-2	-	TRBD1	TRBJ2-7	CASSLGQAIEQYF	TGTGCCAGCAGCTTGGGACAGGCCATCGAGCAGTACTTC
TRBV7-9	-	TRBD1	TRBJ2-7	CASSLEGQGYEQYF	TGTGCCAGCAGCTTAGAAGGACAGGGCTACGAGCAGTACTTC
TRBV11-3	-	-	TRBJ2-2	CASSPPGEVGELFF	TGTGCCAGCAGCCCTCCGGGGGAAGTCGGGGAGCTGTTTTTT
TRBV9	-	TRBD1	TRBJ1-4	CASSVQGATNEKLFF	TGTGCCAGCAGCGTACAGGGGGCAACTAATGAAAAACTGTTTTTT
TRBV6-1	few	-	TRBJ2-3	CASSEPSDTDTQYF	TGTGCCAGCAGTGAACCTAGCGACACAGATACGCAGTATTTT
TRBV5-1	-	TRBD1	TRBJ2-1	CASSLEGQGGVGEQFF	TGCGCCAGCAGCTTGGAGGGACAGGGAGGGGTCGGTGAGCAGTTCTTC
TRBV29-1	-	TRBD2	TRBJ2-7	CSVEDPPGTSGESYEQYF	TGCAGCGTTGAAGATCCCCCCGGGACTAGCGGCGAGTCCTACGAGCAGTACTTC
TRBV18	-	TRBD1	TRBJ2-1	CASSPPTGQAIYNEQFF	TGTGCCAGCTCACCACCGACGGGACAGGCTATATACAATGAGCAGTTCTTC
TRBV10-3	-	-	TRBJ1-6	CAISESQYPNSPLHF	TGTGCCATCAGTGAGTCACAGTATCCCAATTCACCCCTCCACTTT
TRBV5-6	-	-	TRBJ1-2	CASSLAYRYGYTF	TGTGCCAGCAGCTTGGCCTACCGCTATGGCTACACCTTC
TRBV7-3	-	-	TRBJ2-3	CASSLSRADTQYF	TGTGCCAGCAGCCTAAGTCGGGCAGATACGCAGTATTTT
TRBV7-8	once	-	TRBJ2-7	CASSLSGTYEQYF	TGTGCCAGCAGCTTATCAGGCACCTACGAGCAGTACTTC
TRBV28	-	TRBD1	TRBJ2-7	CASSSSLDSGTGGGYEQYF	TGTGCCAGCAGTTCCTCCCTCGACTCCGGGACAGGGGGCGGCTACGAGCAGTACTTC
TRBV2	once	-	TRBJ1-1	CAAIRGYTEAFF	TGTGCCGCCATCAGGGGATACACTGAAGCTTTCTTT
TRBV5-1	-	-	TRBJ2-2	CASSLTPQRNTGELFF	TGCGCCAGCAGCTTGACCCCTCAGCGGAACACCGGGGAGCTGTTTTTT
TRBV28	few	TRBD1	TRBJ1-1	CASSFTRTGHTEAFF	TGTGCCAGCAGTTTTACCCGGACAGGGCACACTGAAGCTTTCTTT
TRBV11-3	-	-	TRBJ2-1	CASSLDHGNDEQFF	TGTGCCAGCAGCTTAGATCACGGGAATGATGAGCAGTTCTTC
TRBV18	-	-	TRBJ2-4	CASSPPGRDLAKNIQYF	TGTGCCAGCTCACCCCCGGGCAGGGATTTAGCCAAAAACATTCAGTACTTC
TRBV12-3/TRBV12-4	-	-	TRBJ2-7	CASSEDSLYEQYF	TGTGCCAGCAGCGAAGACAGCCTCTACGAGCAGTACTTC